This entry lists 12 T cell receptor beta chains sequenced from one sample in a study of identical twins. TCRdb re-derived calls from the 5' RACE reads in MiXCR, one entry per CDR3 protein. Of more than 1.5 million distinct CDR3 sequences detected, about 31% appear once; the ten largest clones hold over 0.25%. Sequenced input: cord blood. The receptors stem from a newborn girl in good health.

The V gene is TRBV3-1, the J gene TRBJ2-7; 13 bases are shared with TRBD2. J was trimmed by 7 bases and V by 1 base; bases with no gene match: 10. The CDR3 contains 17 residues. The germline CDR1 and CDR2 sequences are LGHDT and YNNKEL (reference sequence). CDR3 sequence: CASSQGVWTSGSHEQYF. DNA of the CDR3: TGTGCCAGCAGCCAAGGAGTTTGGACTAGCGGGAGTCATGAGCAGTACTTC.

The V and J genes are TRBV2 and TRBJ2-1; the match to TRBD2 covers 16 bases. The CDR3 is 19 amino acids. Unmatched junction bases numbered 12, after V lost 6 bases and J lost 4 bases. Looked up from germline, CDR1 is SNHLY and CDR2 is FYNNEI. Here the CDR3 DNA reads TGTGCCAGCAGAACTCCAAGTGGGACTAGCGGGAGGGGTTACAATGAGCAGTTCTTC. Translated: CASRTPSGTSGRGYNEQFF.

This clonotype was counted many times. The chain uses TRBV29-1 and TRBJ2-1; the D gene is possibly TRBD2 (5 bases). Germline values: CDR1 SQVTM, CDR2 ANQGSEA. V was cut by 7 bases and J by 9 bases, with 16 bases left in between. This CDR3 has 12 residues. The CDR3 DNA follows: TGCAGCGGAAAGGCTGGCGGGCTTGAGCAGTTCTTC. Amino acid sequence: CSGKAGGLEQFF.

The V and J genes are TRBV19 and TRBJ2-1, with a possible D match to TRBD2 (6 bases). The CDR3 sequence is 13 residues long. Trimming stripped 1 base from V and 8 bases from J, with 9 bases between. CDR1 and CDR2 (germline): LNHDA, SQIVND (reference sequence). DNA for the CDR3: TGTGCCAGTAGTATAGCGGGAGCCGATGAGCAGTTCTTC. This encodes CASSIAGADEQFF.

In DNA, the CDR3 is TGTGCCACCAGTGATAAGGACAGCACAGATACGCAGTATTTT. It codes for CATSDKDSTDTQYF. The chain couples TRBV24-1 to TRBJ2-3; unclear D gene. Germline V CDR1 and CDR2: KGHDR, SFDVKD. V lost 3 bases to trimming and J lost 0 bases, with 6 bases between them. The CDR3 contains 14 residues.

Remarks on this clonotype: At one of its ends the junction is not consistent with the germline gene, which may arise from a read error. The chain uses TRBV3-1 and TRBJ2-4, with TRBD1 as a possible D gene (5 bases). The CDR3 runs to 16 residues. Per germline, CDR1 LGHDT and CDR2 YNNKEL (reference sequence). CDR3 DNA sequence: TGTGCCAGCAGCCAAGATGGGCGCAGGGCAAAAAACATTCAGTGCTTC. Protein product: CASSQDGRRAKNIQCF.

The chain carries TRBV6-5 and TRBJ2-3; 7 bases align to TRBD1. The ends lost 7 bases at V and 2 bases at J; junction bases unmatched: 6. Germline loops: CDR1 MNHEY, CDR2 SVGAGI. The length of the CDR3 is 14 residues. CDR3 protein: CASTLTGATDTQYF. For the CDR3, the DNA is TGTGCCAGCACCTTAACAGGGGCCACAGATACGCAGTATTTT.

This sequence joins TRBV10-3 and TRBJ1-6, with 8 bases fitting TRBD1. V was pared by 8 bases and J by 6 bases, with 0 bases of the junction left unmatched. Germline lookup yields CDR1 ENHRY and CDR2 SYGVKD. This CDR3 spans 12 amino acids. CDR3 loop: CAIGQGNSPLHF. CDR3 nucleotide sequence: TGTGCCATCGGACAGGGTAATTCACCCCTCCACTTT.

This clonotype was seen a few times. The J gene is TRBJ1-1, the V gene TRBV4-2; D is unresolved. Germline V gene lookup returns CDR1 LGHNA and CDR2 YNFKEQ. Trimming left V 0 bases short and J 4 bases short, with 3 bases between. There are 12 residues in the CDR3. The CDR3, as DNA: TGTGCCAGCAGCCAAGACATCACTGAAGCTTTCTTT. This gives the protein CASSQDITEAFF.

For the CDR3, the DNA is TGTGCCAGCAGCTCGGGAATCCTAGCGGGGGCCTACGAGCAGTACTTC. Protein sequence: CASSSGILAGAYEQYF. This sequence joins TRBV5-4 and TRBJ2-7, with TRBD2 matching 10 bases. Trimming at V came to 3 bases and at J to 2 bases, leaving 8 bases not matched to a gene. Per the germline V gene, CDR1 is SGHNT and CDR2 is YYREEE (reference sequence). This CDR3 has 16 amino acids.

This clonotype was counted ten times or more. The chain couples TRBV12-3 or TRBV12-4 to TRBJ2-3; no clear D gene. This CDR3 has 11 amino acids. The ends were cut back, 5 bases at V and 3 bases at J, with 3 bases in the middle. CDR3: CASSETDTQYF. CDR3 nucleotides: TGTGCCAGCAGTGAGACAGATACGCAGTATTTT.

Many counts were recorded for this clonotype. The rearrangement links TRBV12-3 or TRBV12-4 to TRBJ2-5, with D unresolved. The CDR3 has 13 amino acids. V was shortened by 2 bases and J by 0 bases, with 4 bases between the two germline ends. CDR3 sequence: CASSLLHQETQYF. CDR3 in DNA: TGTGCCAGCAGTTTACTCCACCAAGAGACCCAGTACTTC.